A single sample gave rise to the 26 T cell receptor beta chains below, sequenced in a study of T cells in Graves' hyperthyroidism and ophthalmopathy. Authors of the study amplified TCR beta CDR3 regions from RNA transcripts. The HTBI primer set drove a first-round RT-PCR of the TCR CDR3. TCRdb fed the multiplex PCR reads into MiXCR, producing one record per CDR3 protein. The sample includes about 740,000 distinct CDR3 sequences, 11% to 15% of them seen just once. Sequenced input: blood. Source of these receptors: a woman under 30 with Graves' hyperthyroidism.

This clonotype was counted many times. The chain is built from TRBV7-8 and TRBJ2-5; D tentatively fits TRBD1 or TRBD2 (7 bases each). Trimming took off 7 bases at V and 2 bases at J, with 20 bases between the two ends. Germline V CDR1 and CDR2: SGHVS, FQNEAQ. The CDR3 loop spans 16 amino acids. CDR3 protein: CASTPGGGYYQETQYF. The CDR3 nucleotides are TGTGCCAGCACCCCAGGGGGGGGCTATTATCAAGAGACCCAGTACTTC.

This sequence joins TRBV4-1 and TRBJ2-7; TRBD1 matches 9 bases. The CDR3 has 15 residues. V lost 1 base, J lost 2 bases, and 3 bases stayed unmatched. Per the germline V gene, CDR1 is MGHRA and CDR2 is YSYEKL. CDR3 sequence reads: CASSQVGQGPYEQYF. CDR3 DNA sequence: TGCGCCAGCAGCCAAGTAGGACAGGGGCCCTACGAGCAGTACTTC.

In this sample, this clonotype turned up many times. The chain recombines TRBV7-9 with TRBJ2-7; 14 bases map to TRBD2. The V segment lost 5 bases and the J segment 3 bases; nucleotides outside the gene matches: 9. Germline V gene data show CDR1 as SEHNR and CDR2 as FQNEAQ (reference sequence). The CDR3 extends over 17 amino acids. The CDR3 nucleotides read TGTGCCAGCAGCCAGGGACTAGCGGGAGATCGGGGCTACGAGCAGTACTTC. Its protein product is CASSQGLAGDRGYEQYF.

This clonotype was detected a few times. The chain employs TRBV6-1 and TRBJ1-4; tentative D call: TRBD1 (5 bases). Trimming stripped 1 base from V and 11 bases from J, with 11 bases between. The CDR3 loop spans 13 amino acids. CDR1 is MNHNS, CDR2 SASEGT, per germline. The CDR3 DNA reads TGTGCCAGCAGTGAAGGTGGGGGGGGGAAACTGTTTTTT. Translating gives CASSEGGGGKLFF.

This clonotype was seen repeatedly, ten times or more. This rearrangement joins TRBV12-3 or TRBV12-4 to TRBJ2-7; 11 positions match TRBD2. V lost 4 bases to trimming and J lost 6 bases; unmatched junction nucleotides: 11. The CDR3 has 16 residues. The DNA of the CDR3 is TGTGCCAGCAGTTCCCAACTAGCGGGAGCCTCCCTCGAGCAGTACTTC. As protein: CASSSQLAGASLEQYF.

In its sample, this clonotype was seen many times. The gene calls are TRBV20-1 and TRBJ2-1, with 8 positions matching TRBD1. Germline loops: CDR1 DFQATT, CDR2 SNEGSKA (reference sequence). V lost 6 bases and J lost 0; bases outside the gene matches: 13. This CDR3 is built from 17 residues. CDR3 nucleotide sequence: TGCAGTGCCAGGGGGCTAGCGCTAGATTCCTCCTACAATGAGCAGTTCTTC. This codes for CSARGLALDSSYNEQFF.

Many counts were recorded for this clonotype. The chain links TRBV6-2 or TRBV6-3 to TRBJ2-3; perhaps TRBD1 as D (6 bases). The V end lost 2 bases, the J end lost 2 bases, and 17 bases lay between the germline ends. The CDR3 consists of 17 residues. Germline-derived CDR1 and CDR2 are MNHEY and SVGEGT. CDR3: CASSYDGQRGNTDTQYF. CDR3 DNA sequence: TGTGCCAGCAGTTACGACGGACAGAGGGGTAACACAGATACGCAGTATTTT.

In this sample, this clonotype turned up many times. V usage is TRBV24-1 and J usage is TRBJ2-7, with TRBD1 matching over 7 bases. The CDR3 has 14 amino acids. CDR1 is KGHDR, CDR2 SFDVKD, per germline. J lost 6 bases, V lost 2 bases, and 6 bases had no gene match. The CDR3 loop is CATSDSRQGREQYF. CDR3 nucleotide sequence: TGTGCCACCAGTGATTCTAGACAGGGTCGCGAGCAGTACTTC.

This clonotype turned up a few times. This rearrangement joins TRBV5-6 to TRBJ2-7, with D hard to call. CDR1 and CDR2 from the germline V gene are SGHDT and YYEEEE. Trimming removed 1 base from V and 4 bases from J, with 18 bases in between. CDR3 size: 16 residues. The CDR3 here is CASSLFYRQQTYEQYF. In DNA, the CDR3 is TGTGCCAGCAGCTTGTTTTACAGACAACAAACTTACGAGCAGTACTTC.

The sample holds many counts of this clonotype. The chain combines TRBV28 with TRBJ2-7; 10 nucleotides match TRBD1. Germline CDR1 is MDHEN and CDR2 is SYDVKM. The CDR3 has 14 amino acids. V lost 5 bases and J lost 4; bases outside the gene matches: 5. CDR3 in amino acids: CASSMTGGGYEQYF. CDR3 DNA sequence: TGTGCCAGCAGTATGACAGGGGGCGGATACGAGCAGTACTTC.

The table lists this clonotype with many counts. The chain has TRBV7-9 and TRBJ2-1; 9 nucleotides agree with TRBD2. CDR1 is SEHNR, CDR2 FQNEAQ, per germline (reference sequence). J gave up 0 bases and V 7 bases, and 7 bases lay outside the gene matches. The CDR3 runs to 16 residues. In DNA, the CDR3 is TGTGCCAGCAACCCGACTAGCGGCCACTCCTACAATGAGCAGTTCTTC. Its translation: CASNPTSGHSYNEQFF.

The chain couples TRBV27 to TRBJ2-3, with D perhaps TRBD2 (6 bases). V gave up 5 bases and J gave up 1 base, with 25 bases separating them. This CDR3 has 19 amino acids. Germline values: CDR1 MNHEY, CDR2 SMNVEV (reference sequence). The CDR3 DNA is TGTGCCAGCAGTCCGACAGCGGAGGGTGCCTGGGTAGGCACAGATACGCAGTATTTT. Its translation: CASSPTAEGAWVGTDTQYF.

Ten or more counts support this clonotype. The rearrangement links TRBV3-1 to TRBJ1-2; D may be TRBD1 (5 bases). V lost 4 bases and J 0 bases, leaving 12 bases between the germline ends. This CDR3 is built from 15 residues. Germline V gene lookup returns CDR1 LGHDT and CDR2 YNNKEL (reference sequence). The CDR3 reads CASSPPSRANYGYTF. DNA for the CDR3: TGTGCCAGCAGCCCTCCTAGCAGGGCTAACTATGGCTACACCTTC. The whole variable domain, remainder taken from reference TRBV3-1 and TRBJ1-2, is DTAVSQTPKYLVTQMGNDKSIKCEQNLGHDTMYWYKQDSKKFLKIMFSYNNKELIINETVPNRFSPKSPDKAHLNLHINSLELGDSAVYFCASSPPSRANYGYTFGSGTRLTVV.

This clonotype was seen at least ten times. The CDR3 here is CASWAAVKGAFF. The CDR3 DNA reads TGTGCCAGCTGGGCGGCAGTAAAAGGAGCTTTCTTT. The chain employs TRBV6-1 and TRBJ1-1; D remains ambiguous. The V end lost 8 bases, the J end lost 10 bases, and 17 bases lay between the germline ends. This CDR3 is 12 amino acids long. CDR1 and CDR2 from the germline V gene are MNHNS and SASEGT.

In this sample, this clonotype turned up many times. The chain couples TRBV20-1 to TRBJ2-5; 9 nucleotides match TRBD1. This CDR3 has 14 amino acids. Trimming removed 5 bases from V and 5 bases from J; junction bases left unmatched: 9. Germline V gives CDR1 DFQATT, CDR2 SNEGSKA (reference sequence). CDR3 amino acids: CSARKDRGLETQYF. CDR3 in DNA: TGCAGTGCTCGAAAAGACAGGGGGTTGGAGACCCAGTACTTC.

Ten or more counts support this clonotype. This sequence joins TRBV7-8 and TRBJ1-1; D gene unclear. Trimming removed 2 bases from V and 1 base from J, with 11 bases in between. Germline values: CDR1 SGHVS, CDR2 FQNEAQ. CDR3 length: 15 residues. For the CDR3, the DNA is TGTGCCAGCAGCTTATGGAGCGAAGCGAACACTGAAGCTTTCTTT. As protein: CASSLWSEANTEAFF.

At least ten counts were recorded for this clonotype. V is TRBV7-2 and J is TRBJ2-1; 10 bases are shared with TRBD2. From germline, CDR1 is SGHTA and CDR2 FQGNSA. V trimming: 5 bases; J trimming: 4 bases; junction bases outside the gene matches: 11. The CDR3 has 17 amino acids. Here the CDR3 DNA reads TGTGCCAGCAGCGCGGGCAGGCTAGCGGGAGTGTACAATGAGCAGTTCTTC. Translated: CASSAGRLAGVYNEQFF. The variable domain in full, completed from reference TRBV7-2 and TRBJ2-1, reads GAGVSQSPSNKVTEKGKDVELRCDPISGHTALYWYRQSLGQGLEFLIYFQGNSAPDKSGLPSDRFSAERTGGSVSTLTIQRTQQEDSAVYLCASSAGRLAGVYNEQFFGPGTRLTVL.

The chain joins TRBV2 to TRBJ1-5, with D hard to call. The CDR3 spans 14 residues. Germline loops: CDR1 SNHLY, CDR2 FYNNEI. V was trimmed by 4 bases and J by 4 bases, leaving 11 bases between them. CDR3 region: CASSGPRGNQPQHF. DNA for the CDR3: TGTGCCAGCAGTGGGCCCCGGGGAAATCAGCCCCAGCATTTT.

This clonotype was recorded a few times. The J gene is TRBJ1-2, the V gene TRBV19; D not resolved. CDR3 length equals 11 residues. Germline CDR1 LNHDA, CDR2 SQIVND (reference sequence). The V end was cut by 5 bases, the J end by 8 bases, with 9 bases between. The CDR3 loop reads CASSAGRGYTF. The CDR3 DNA reads as TGTGCCAGTAGTGCAGGAAGGGGCTACACCTTC.

This clonotype was seen many times. The chain links TRBV9 to TRBJ2-7; 8 bases fit TRBD2. The CDR3 is 14 residues long. CDR1 and CDR2 (germline): SGDLS, YYNGEE. V lost 4 bases to trimming and J lost 3 bases; unmatched junction nucleotides: 6. The CDR3 coding sequence is TGTGCCAGCAGCTTTACCGGGACTAGCTACGAGCAGTACTTC. Translated: CASSFTGTSYEQYF.

This clonotype has at least ten counts. V is TRBV24-1 and J is TRBJ2-3, with D perhaps matching TRBD2 (5 bases). Trimming removed 3 bases at V and 0 bases at J, with 18 bases between. The CDR3 length is 18 residues. Germline assignment: CDR1 KGHDR and CDR2 SFDVKD. CDR3: CATSDPQSGGLSTDTQYF. CDR3 sequence (DNA): TGTGCCACCAGTGATCCCCAATCTGGCGGGCTTAGCACAGATACGCAGTATTTT.

This clonotype was recorded many times. The chain links TRBV7-9 to TRBJ2-1; 8 bases are shared with TRBD1. Losses at the gene ends were 5 bases for V and 6 bases for J; bases not matched to a gene: 12. Germline V lookup: CDR1 SEHNR, CDR2 FQNEAQ (reference sequence). This CDR3 region has 16 residues. The DNA for the CDR3 is TGTGCCAGCAGCCCAATGACAGGGGAATTTGTCAATGAGCAGTTCTTC. Its translation: CASSPMTGEFVNEQFF.

Points on this clonotype: Being one base from a much bigger clone, this may be a read error. The V gene is TRBV2, the J gene TRBJ2-3, with 7 positions matching TRBD2. CDR3 length: 14 amino acids. Trimming at V came to 8 bases and at J to 7 bases, leaving 12 bases not matched to a gene. CDR1 and CDR2 from the germline V gene are SNHLY and FYNNEI. Here the CDR3 reads CASGGVARRNTQYF. CDR3 bases: TGTGCCAGCGGGGGGGTAGCGCGCAGAAATACGCAGTATTTT.

This clonotype was observed at least ten times. The V gene is TRBV6-1, the J gene TRBJ2-1; TRBD2 matches at 13 bases. V dropped 6 bases and J dropped 8; count of bases not matched to a gene: 4. The V gene's germline CDR1 is MNHNS and CDR2 SASEGT. This CDR3 region has 14 residues. In DNA, the CDR3 is TGTGCCAGCAGGGGGACTAGCGGGACGGATGAGCAGTTCTTC. Protein sequence: CASRGTSGTDEQFF.

This clonotype has a count of ten or more. The chain couples TRBV20-1 to TRBJ2-1; D not certain. The CDR3 has 13 residues. Looked up from germline, CDR1 is DFQATT and CDR2 is SNEGSKA (reference sequence). Trimming stripped 1 base from V and 6 bases from J, with 10 bases between. The CDR3 here is CSARGRAVNEQFF. The CDR3 DNA follows: TGCAGTGCTAGAGGAAGGGCGGTCAATGAGCAGTTCTTC.

This clonotype has at least ten counts. The J gene is TRBJ1-2, the V gene TRBV5-1; the D is unclear. CDR1 is SGHRS and CDR2 is YFSETQ in the germline V gene. The CDR3 sequence is 14 residues long. V was shortened by 7 bases and J by 1 base, with 14 bases between the two germline ends. CDR3: CASGRADLNYGYTF. CDR3 coding DNA: TGCGCCAGCGGTAGGGCCGACCTTAACTATGGCTACACCTTC.